This is a list of T cell receptor beta chains from one sample in a study of T cell repertoires in aging, cancer and after chemotherapy. In TCRdb, the multiplex PCR reads were re-called with MiXCR into one record per CDR3 protein. The repertoire holds 3,500 to 5,000 distinct CDR3 sequences, with 64% as singletons. The sample comprised blood. The receptor source for this set is a human donor with a solid tumor. CDR3s include the opening cysteine and the closing phenylalanine or tryptophan. A D gene is named only where the DNA matches it firmly. Expanded clones are given a class, and other clones once, few, many or no size at all.

v_call	clone_size	j_call	d_call	cdr3_aa	cdr3_nt
TRBV29-1	.	TRBJ2-3	.	CSVEPRLTRADTQYF	TGCAGCGTTGAACCGAGACTAACACGGGCAGATACGCAGTATTTT
TRBV7-9	.	TRBJ1-5	TRBD1	CASSSWTGGSNQPQHF	TGTGCCAGCAGCTCTTGGACAGGAGGGAGCAATCAGCCCCAGCATTTT
TRBV20-1	few	TRBJ2-7	TRBD2	CSATKSASGTYEQYF	TGCAGTGCCACGAAGTCGGCTAGCGGCACCTACGAGCAGTACTTC
TRBV7-9	.	TRBJ2-2	.	CASSLAGKNTGELFF	TGTGCCAGCAGCTTGGCAGGAAAGAACACCGGGGAGCTGTTTTTT
TRBV7-9	.	TRBJ2-7	TRBD2	CASSLGTLGLAAVEQYF	TGTGCCAGCAGCCTTGGGACCCTGGGACTAGCGGCGGTCGAGCAGTACTTC
TRBV30	few	TRBJ1-2	.	CAWSIGPTYGYTF	TGTGCCTGGAGTATAGGACCCACATATGGCTACACCTTC
TRBV11-2	.	TRBJ2-5	.	CASSKTGTQETQYF	TGTGCCAGCAGCAAGACAGGAACTCAAGAGACCCAGTACTTC
TRBV25-1	once	TRBJ2-2	TRBD1	CASSASTGGTGELFF	TGTGCCAGCAGTGCCTCGACAGGGGGTACCGGGGAGCTGTTTTTT
TRBV7-9	.	TRBJ2-3	.	CASSLGLNTQYF	TGTGCCAGCAGCTTAGGGCTCAACACGCAGTATTTT
TRBV25-1	once	TRBJ2-1	.	CASSATREQDEQFF	TGTGCCAGCAGTGCTACCAGGGAGCAGGATGAGCAGTTCTTC
TRBV6-1	.	TRBJ1-1	.	CASSENTGGTEAFF	TGTGCCAGCAGTGAAAATACGGGTGGGACTGAAGCTTTCTTT
TRBV29-1	few	TRBJ2-7	.	CSVEGLSTYEQYF	TGCAGCGTCGAGGGACTCAGCACCTACGAGCAGTACTTC
TRBV19	.	TRBJ1-5	.	CASSIKDRLISNQPQHF	TGTGCCAGTAGTATCAAAGACAGGTTGATAAGCAATCAGCCCCAGCATTTT
TRBV5-5	.	TRBJ2-7	.	CASSVSGYEQYF	TGTGCCAGCAGCGTGTCGGGTTACGAGCAGTACTTC
TRBV30	.	TRBJ1-4	.	CAWSAFRGRPTNEKLFF	TGTGCCTGGAGTGCATTCAGGGGCCGACCGACTAATGAAAAACTGTTTTTT
TRBV30	few	TRBJ2-7	.	CAWSVPGAGEQYF	TGTGCCTGGAGTGTACCAGGGGCGGGCGAGCAGTACTTC
TRBV29-1	.	TRBJ2-7	TRBD1	CSAQGSDRGSYEQYF	TGCAGCGCCCAGGGTTCGGACAGGGGATCCTACGAGCAGTACTTC
TRBV12-3/TRBV12-4	.	TRBJ1-2	.	CASRSDGGGRYGYTF	TGTGCCAGCAGGTCCGACGGGGGGGGCCGCTATGGCTACACCTTC
TRBV5-4	.	TRBJ1-2	.	CASSWGVGYTF	TGTGCCAGCAGCTGGGGAGTTGGCTACACCTTC
TRBV6-2/TRBV6-3	.	TRBJ2-7	TRBD2	CASSYGGRPYGRSSYEQYF	TGTGCCAGCAGTTACGGCGGGAGGCCCTACGGCCGAAGCTCCTACGAGCAGTACTTC
TRBV29-1	once	TRBJ1-2	.	CSVDEWRSDGYTF	TGCAGCGTTGATGAGTGGAGGAGTGATGGCTACACCTTC
TRBV5-5	few	TRBJ2-1	.	CASSLVKTYNEQFF	TGTGCCAGCAGCTTGGTTAAGACCTACAATGAGCAGTTCTTC
TRBV29-1	few	TRBJ1-1	TRBD1	CSVRTGGGLGTEAFF	TGCAGCGTTAGGACAGGGGGCGGACTAGGCACTGAAGCTTTCTTT
TRBV30	.	TRBJ2-7	.	CAWSDQIVTYEQYF	TGTGCCTGGAGTGACCAGATAGTCACCTACGAGCAGTACTTC
TRBV19	once	TRBJ2-3	TRBD1	CASSIGTGGYDSQYF	TGTGCCAGTAGTATCGGGACAGGGGGCTATGATTCGCAGTATTTT
TRBV19	.	TRBJ2-1	.	CASNYAGGPVSYNEQFF	TGTGCCAGTAACTATGCAGGGGGGCCGGTCTCCTACAATGAGCAGTTCTTC
TRBV6-1	once	TRBJ2-2	TRBD1	CASPKPTGGRTGELFF	TGTGCCAGCCCAAAACCGACAGGGGGTAGGACCGGGGAGCTGTTTTTT
TRBV6-1	few	TRBJ1-5	.	CASSEARGPNQPQHF	TGTGCCAGCAGTGAAGCGCGAGGGCCGAATCAGCCCCAGCATTTT
TRBV20-1	once	TRBJ1-5	.	CSASEGSNQPQHF	TGCAGTGCTAGTGAGGGTAGCAATCAGCCCCAGCATTTT
TRBV12-3/TRBV12-4	.	TRBJ1-2	TRBD1	CASRRAGTGDGGYTF	TGTGCCAGCAGGAGGGCCGGGACAGGGGACGGTGGCTACACCTTC
TRBV6-5	.	TRBJ2-2	.	CASSPQSQSGELFF	TGTGCCAGCAGCCCGCAGTCCCAGAGCGGGGAGCTGTTTTTT
TRBV15	.	TRBJ2-7	.	CATSRSLRTESYEQYF	TGTGCCACCAGCAGATCCCTCAGGACCGAGAGCTACGAGCAGTACTTC
TRBV6-5	.	TRBJ1-6	TRBD1	CASSYTDRAFNSPLHF	TGTGCCAGCAGTTATACGGACAGGGCTTTTAATTCACCCCTCCACTTT
TRBV19	.	TRBJ2-3	.	CASSWQTDTQYF	TGTGCCAGTAGTTGGCAGACAGATACGCAGTATTTT
TRBV19	.	TRBJ2-3	.	CASSNHRVSTDTQYF	TGTGCCAGTAGTAATCACAGGGTCAGCACAGATACGCAGTATTTT
TRBV7-3	.	TRBJ2-5	.	CASSLGARQETQYF	TGTGCCAGCAGCTTAGGGGCGCGGCAAGAGACCCAGTACTTC
TRBV6-6	.	TRBJ1-5	.	CASKVNLDQPQHF	TGTGCCAGCAAAGTTAACTTAGATCAGCCCCAGCATTTT
TRBV14	.	TRBJ1-3	.	CASSQETGPDRNTIYF	TGTGCCAGCAGCCAAGAGACAGGTCCCGACCGAAACACCATATATTTT
TRBV6-6	.	TRBJ1-5	.	CASSYSRDSNQPQHF	TGTGCCAGCAGTTACTCGAGGGATAGCAATCAGCCCCAGCATTTT
TRBV20-1	.	TRBJ1-2	.	CSASSGEGYTF	TGCAGTGCTAGTTCAGGGGAAGGCTACACCTTC
TRBV12-3/TRBV12-4	.	TRBJ2-7	TRBD1	CASSLGTGGLTYEQYF	TGTGCCAGCAGTCTAGGGACAGGGGGCTTAACCTACGAGCAGTACTTC
TRBV19	.	TRBJ1-5	TRBD1	CASSIGPEDRVDQPQHF	TGTGCCAGTAGTATCGGTCCCGAGGACAGGGTGGATCAGCCCCAGCATTTT
TRBV6-5	.	TRBJ2-1	TRBD2	CASRDRILAGLYNEQFF	TGTGCCAGCAGAGACAGAATCCTAGCGGGACTTTACAATGAGCAGTTCTTC
TRBV18	.	TRBJ2-1	.	CASSPGSGANNEQFF	TGTGCCAGCTCACCAGGATCCGGAGCCAACAATGAGCAGTTCTTC
TRBV11-1	.	TRBJ1-1	.	CASSLTVTMNTEAFF	TGTGCCAGCAGCCTGACAGTTACCATGAACACTGAAGCTTTCTTT
TRBV19	few	TRBJ1-2	.	CASRFRTDTPNNGYTF	TGTGCCAGTAGATTCCGGACGGACACGCCTAATAATGGCTACACCTTC
TRBV27	.	TRBJ1-5	.	CASSSEDSNQPQHF	TGTGCCAGCAGTTCGGAGGACAGCAATCAGCCCCAGCATTTT